These 27 T cell receptor beta chains came from one sample sequenced in a study of neurological immune-mediated disorders. Time point given: longitudinal time-point 3. TCRdb re-called the 5' RACE reads through MiXCR, storing one row per CDR3 protein. The table lists some 55,000 distinct CDR3 sequences, 7% to 10% of them singletons, with 1.9% in the top ten. The sequencing input was PBMCs. Source of these receptors: a woman in her thirties or forties in good health.

This clonotype was recorded at least ten times. The V call is TRBV20-1, the J call TRBJ2-7; D is unresolved. CDR1 is DFQATT and CDR2 is SNEGSKA in the germline V gene (reference sequence). V was cut by 0 bases and J by 8 bases, with 8 bases left in between. This CDR3 contains 11 residues. CDR3 in amino acids: CSAREQEKQYF. In nucleotides, the CDR3 is TGCAGTGCTAGAGAGCAAGAAAAGCAGTACTTC.

A word on this clonotype: It may be a read error: a sequence one base away is much more abundant. The CDR3 here is CASHEQGANTEAFF. CDR3 nucleotide sequence: TGCGCCAGCCATGAACAGGGGGCGAACACTGAAGCTTTCTTT. The chain combines TRBV5-1 with TRBJ1-1, with 9 bases matching TRBD1. V gave up 7 bases and J gave up 1 base; unmatched junction bases: 5. This CDR3 is built from 14 residues. CDR1 is SGHRS, CDR2 YFSETQ, per germline.

This clonotype was counted ten times or more. This chain links TRBV7-9 with TRBJ2-5; TRBD1 agrees at 8 bases. This CDR3 region has 14 residues. CDR1 and CDR2 from the germline V gene are SEHNR and FQNEAQ (reference sequence). Trimming at V came to 2 bases and at J to 2 bases, leaving 1 base not matched to a gene. The CDR3 DNA is TGTGCCAGCAGCTTACAGGGGGCACAAGAGACCCAGTACTTC. This translates into CASSLQGAQETQYF. Together with reference TRBV7-9 and TRBJ2-5, the CDR3 gives the full variable domain: DTGVSQNPRHKITKRGQNVTFRCDPISEHNRLYWYRQTLGQGPEFLTYFQNEAQLEKSRLLSDRFSAERPKGSFSTLEIQRTEQGDSAMYLCASSLQGAQETQYFGPGTRLLVL.

At least ten counts were recorded for this clonotype. The CDR3 coding sequence is TGTGCCAGCAGTCATCCGGGACAGGGGGACAAAAACATTCAGTACTTC. Amino acids: CASSHPGQGDKNIQYF. The V and J genes are TRBV5-6 and TRBJ2-4; 11 nucleotides line up with TRBD1. The CDR3 covers 16 residues. Germline V gives CDR1 SGHDT, CDR2 YYEEEE. With 5 bases clipped from V and 3 bases from J, the junction kept 7 bases outside the gene matches. Variable domain in full (rest from reference TRBV5-6 and TRBJ2-4): DAGVTQSPTHLIKTRGQQVTLRCSPKSGHDTVSWYQQALGQGPQFIFQYYEEEERQRGNFPDRFSGHQFPNYSSELNVNALLLGDSALYLCASSHPGQGDKNIQYFGAGTRLSVL.

This clonotype was recorded many times. The rearrangement links TRBV6-4 to TRBJ1-1; unclear D gene. V dropped 2 bases and J dropped 6 bases, with 10 bases sitting between them. The CDR3 runs to 13 residues. Germline loops: CDR1 MRHNA, CDR2 SNTAGT. CDR3 sequence: CASSDNPTAEAFF. The CDR3 bases are TGTGCCAGCAGTGACAATCCCACCGCTGAAGCTTTCTTT.

Ten or more counts support this clonotype. The V and J genes are TRBV7-2 and TRBJ2-5; 8 positions match TRBD2. The J segment lost 6 bases and the V segment lost 5 bases, leaving 11 bases of the junction unmatched. Germline V gene lookup returns CDR1 SGHTA and CDR2 FQGNSA. The CDR3 runs to 15 residues. The CDR3 spells CASSTGRREEKTQYF. For the CDR3, the DNA is TGTGCCAGCAGCACCGGGCGGCGGGAGGAGAAGACCCAGTACTTC.

This clonotype was seen ten or more times. This chain uses TRBV20-1 with TRBJ1-5; D perhaps matches TRBD1 (5 bases). V dropped 4 bases and J dropped 6 bases, with 10 bases sitting between them. The CDR3 is made up of 12 amino acids. Germline V gene lookup returns CDR1 DFQATT and CDR2 SNEGSKA (reference sequence). CDR3 nucleotides: TGCAGTGCTACCCCAGGGACTCAGCCCCAGCATTTT. This codes for CSATPGTQPQHF.

This clonotype came up many times. The chain combines TRBV12-3 or TRBV12-4 with TRBJ2-7; D call uncertain. The V gene lost 0 bases and the J gene lost 1 base, with 7 bases spanning the gap. The CDR3 is 14 amino acids. CDR3 nucleotides: TGTGCCAGCAGTTTAGCTGGGGATTCCTACGAGCAGTACTTC. It yields the protein CASSLAGDSYEQYF.

This clonotype was seen at least ten times. V usage is TRBV27 and J usage is TRBJ1-5; 9 nucleotides align to TRBD1. The CDR3 has 16 residues. The J segment lost 4 bases and the V segment lost 6 bases, leaving 10 bases of the junction unmatched. CDR1 is MNHEY and CDR2 is SMNVEV in the germline V gene (reference sequence). This CDR3 reads CASRESDRGSNQPQHF. CDR3 sequence (DNA): TGTGCCAGCAGGGAAAGTGACAGGGGGTCAAATCAGCCCCAGCATTTT.

The genes are TRBV3-1 and TRBJ1-2, with no clear D. The CDR3 covers 13 residues. Germline V gene data show CDR1 as LGHDT and CDR2 as YNNKEL (reference sequence). The CDR3, as DNA: TGTGCGAGCCGCTTTGGACGGTTAGCAGGCTACACCTTC. This encodes CASRFGRLAGYTF.

In this sample, this clonotype turned up many times. This chain connects TRBV5-5 to TRBJ2-1; 7 bases agree with TRBD1. V dropped 0 bases and J dropped 2; count of bases not matched to a gene: 2. The CDR3 sequence is 15 residues long. Germline CDR1 is SGHKS and CDR2 is YYEKEE (reference sequence). The CDR3 region has the DNA TGTGCCAGCAGCTTGGGACAGGGTACCTACAATGAGCAGTTCTTC. It is translated as CASSLGQGTYNEQFF.

This clonotype was detected many times. V gene TRBV4-2 combines with J gene TRBJ1-4; 10 nucleotides match TRBD1. Germline V gives CDR1 LGHNA, CDR2 YNFKEQ. With 5 bases clipped from V and 13 bases from J, the junction kept 10 bases outside the gene matches. This CDR3 spans 14 amino acids. The CDR3 here is CASSSKDDRGPLFF. Written as DNA, the CDR3 is TGTGCCAGCAGCTCAAAAGATGACAGGGGGCCACTGTTTTTT.

The table lists this clonotype with many counts. The chain employs TRBV20-1 and TRBJ2-3, with D perhaps being TRBD1 or TRBD2 (6 bases each). Trimming pared 0 bases from V and 2 bases from J, leaving 12 bases between. Germline loops: CDR1 DFQATT, CDR2 SNEGSKA (reference sequence). CDR3 length: 15 residues. CDR3 residues: CSAREARGHTDTQYF. The CDR3 DNA sequence: TGCAGTGCTAGAGAAGCCCGGGGGCACACAGATACGCAGTATTTT.

This clonotype was seen at least ten times. The gene calls are TRBV11-2 and TRBJ2-7; 8 positions match TRBD1. The CDR3 is 15 residues long. With 4 bases clipped from V and 1 base from J, the junction kept 6 bases outside the gene matches. Germline values: CDR1 SGHAT, CDR2 FQNNGV. CDR3 loop: CASSSSGTGSYEQYF. The CDR3 bases are TGTGCCAGCAGCTCGTCCGGGACAGGATCCTACGAGCAGTACTTC.

This clonotype was counted ten times or more. This rearrangement joins TRBV20-1 to TRBJ2-1; a possible D gene is TRBD1 (7 bases). Looked up from germline, CDR1 is DFQATT and CDR2 is SNEGSKA (reference sequence). The V and J ends lost 3 bases and 8 bases respectively, with 14 bases between them. This CDR3 is built from 13 residues. CDR3 bases: TGCAGTGCTAGGCAGTCCAGGGGGGATGAGCAGTTCTTC. It is translated as CSARQSRGDEQFF.

The table lists this clonotype with many counts. This sequence joins TRBV10-3 and TRBJ1-5; no firm D call. This CDR3 has 14 residues. Germline V gene lookup returns CDR1 ENHRY and CDR2 SYGVKD. V was cut by 6 bases and J by 3 bases, with 12 bases left in between. This CDR3 is CAIRSVGVNQPQHF. The CDR3 DNA sequence: TGTGCCATCAGATCGGTTGGGGTCAATCAGCCCCAGCATTTT.

This clonotype has at least ten counts. The rearrangement links TRBV5-1 to TRBJ2-3; no clear D. CDR3 length: 13 amino acids. The V end was cut by 0 bases, the J end by 5 bases, with 7 bases between. The germline V gene encodes CDR1 SGHRS and CDR2 YFSETQ. The chain's CDR3 is CASSLVPEDTQYF. In DNA, the CDR3 is TGCGCCAGCAGCTTGGTTCCGGAAGATACGCAGTATTTT.

This clonotype was recorded many times. The chain recombines TRBV3-1 with TRBJ2-5; 8 bases line up with TRBD1. The germline CDR1 and CDR2 sequences are LGHDT and YNNKEL (reference sequence). CDR3 length equals 15 residues. After removal of 7 bases from V and 6 bases from J, the junction contained 13 bases not matched to a gene. Here the CDR3 DNA reads TGTGCCAGCACCCAGCCCGGACAGGGTAGGCAGACCCAGTACTTC. Its translation: CASTQPGQGRQTQYF.

This clonotype has a count of ten or more. V and J are TRBV15 and TRBJ1-5; TRBD1 might be the D (6 bases). The CDR3 is 14 amino acids. Germline CDR1 LNHNV, CDR2 YYDKDF (reference sequence). The ends were cut back, 1 base at V and 6 bases at J, with 10 bases in the middle. The CDR3 spells CATSRAQGIQPQHF. CDR3 nucleotides: TGTGCCACCAGCAGAGCCCAGGGGATTCAGCCCCAGCATTTT.

The chain has TRBV7-2 and TRBJ1-1, with D possibly matching TRBD1 (5 bases). The CDR3 loop spans 15 amino acids. Germline CDR1 SGHTA, CDR2 FQGNSA. Between the trimmed V and J ends, which lost 7 bases and 4 bases, there was a span of 19 bases. CDR3 nucleotide sequence: TGTGCCAGCATCCCGGGGCGGACGACGGCCACTGAAGCTTTCTTT. Amino acid sequence: CASIPGRTTATEAFF.

This clonotype was detected a few times. This may be a read error: a much more frequent sequence differs by one nucleotide. V is TRBV3-1 and J is TRBJ2-5, with no clear D. CDR3 size: 12 residues. The germline V and J ends were trimmed by 0 bases and 13 bases, with 12 bases remaining between them. Germline CDR1 reads LGHDT; CDR2 reads YNNKEL (reference sequence). The CDR3 reads CASSQDWAVVYF. The CDR3 region has the DNA TGTGCCAGCAGCCAAGATTGGGCAGTTGTGTACTTC.

The rearrangement joins TRBV5-1 to TRBJ2-1; maybe TRBD2 (6 bases). V lost 0 bases, J lost 6 bases, and 10 bases lay in between. CDR3 length: 14 amino acids. Germline V gene data show CDR1 as SGHRS and CDR2 as YFSETQ. The CDR3 loop is CASSLEIGGNEQFF. The CDR3 region has the DNA TGCGCCAGCAGCTTGGAAATCGGGGGCAATGAGCAGTTCTTC.

This clonotype was recorded at least ten times. The chain employs TRBV6-5 and TRBJ1-1; 11 bases align to TRBD1. This CDR3 region has 16 residues. Germline V lookup: CDR1 MNHEY, CDR2 SVGAGI. V shed 6 bases and J 9 bases; nucleotides not matched to a gene: 15. The CDR3 region has the DNA TGTGCCAGCAGGTCAGGTCCGGGACAGGGGGGTCAGAAAGCTTTCTTT. This translates into CASRSGPGQGGQKAFF.

At least ten counts were recorded for this clonotype. This chain uses TRBV20-1 with TRBJ1-3; D is perhaps TRBD1 (6 bases). The V gene lost 3 bases and the J gene lost 0 bases, with 15 bases spanning the gap. The germline V gene encodes CDR1 DFQATT and CDR2 SNEGSKA (reference sequence). This CDR3 spans 16 amino acids. The CDR3 sequence is CSARETGKISGNTIYF. In nucleotides, the CDR3 is TGCAGTGCTAGGGAGACAGGCAAGATCTCTGGAAACACCATATATTTT.

In its sample, this clonotype was seen many times. The chain is built from TRBV12-3 or TRBV12-4 and TRBJ2-3; D possibly corresponds to TRBD1 (5 bases). This CDR3 is built from 15 residues. Trimming took 3 bases from V and 0 from J, leaving 10 bases between them. The CDR3 region has the DNA TGTGCCAGCAGTTTGTTTGGGGCTAGCACAGATACGCAGTATTTT. It is translated as CASSLFGASTDTQYF.

This clonotype was recorded many times. The chain combines TRBV10-1 with TRBJ1-2; possibly TRBD1 for D (5 bases). Germline CDR1 WNHNN, CDR2 SYGVQD (reference sequence). This CDR3 has 14 residues. Trimming took off 0 bases at V and 6 bases at J, with 11 bases between the two ends. CDR3 coding DNA: TGCGCCAGCAGTGAGTCCGGGACCGAGGATGGCTACACCTTC. This sequence encodes CASSESGTEDGYTF.

The sample holds a few counts of this clonotype. One base away lies a much larger clone, so this may be a sequencing read error. The CDR3 carries no conserved terminal phenylalanine or tryptophan, so it likely arises from a read error. No DNA is shown, since the ends of the CDR3 on it are uncertain; the CDR3 is the one TCRdb lists. The V gene is TRBV7-2, the J gene TRBJ2-5; the D call TRBD1 from the table was never checked on the DNA. The CDR3 comprises 13 residues, both ends counted. Germline loops: CDR1 SGHTA, CDR2 FQGNSA. The CDR3 reads CASSFPLSSTKYC.